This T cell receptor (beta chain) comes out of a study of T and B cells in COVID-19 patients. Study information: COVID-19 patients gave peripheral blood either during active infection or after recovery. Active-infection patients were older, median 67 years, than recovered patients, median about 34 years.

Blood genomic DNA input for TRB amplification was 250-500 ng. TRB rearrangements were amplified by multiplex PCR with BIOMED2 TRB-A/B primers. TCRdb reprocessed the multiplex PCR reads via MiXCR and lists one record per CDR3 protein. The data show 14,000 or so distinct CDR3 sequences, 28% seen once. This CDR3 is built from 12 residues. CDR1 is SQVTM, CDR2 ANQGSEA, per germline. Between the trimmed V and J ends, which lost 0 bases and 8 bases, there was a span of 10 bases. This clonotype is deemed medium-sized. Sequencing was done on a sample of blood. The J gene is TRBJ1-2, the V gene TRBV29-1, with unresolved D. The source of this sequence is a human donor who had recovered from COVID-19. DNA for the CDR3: TGCAGCGTTGAAGATAAGGGAGCGGGCTACACCTTC. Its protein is CSVEDKGAGYTF.